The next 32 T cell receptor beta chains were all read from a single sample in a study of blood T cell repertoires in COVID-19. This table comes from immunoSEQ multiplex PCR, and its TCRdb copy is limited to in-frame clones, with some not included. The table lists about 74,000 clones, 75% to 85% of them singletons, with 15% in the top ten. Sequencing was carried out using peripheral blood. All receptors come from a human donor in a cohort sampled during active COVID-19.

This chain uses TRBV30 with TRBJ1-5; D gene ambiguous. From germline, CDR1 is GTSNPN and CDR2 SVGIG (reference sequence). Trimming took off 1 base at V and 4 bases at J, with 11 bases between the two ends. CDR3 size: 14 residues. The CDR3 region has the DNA TGTGCCTGGAGTGGGTCCGGGATGAATCAGCCCCAGCATTTT. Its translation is CAWSGSGMNQPQHF.

The CDR3 DNA follows: TGCGCCAGCAGCCAAGATACTAAGACAGGGCGCTCCTACGAGCAGTACTTC. It translates to CASSQDTKTGRSYEQYF. The chain employs TRBV4-1 and TRBJ2-7; TRBD1 agrees at 7 bases. Trimming at V came to 0 bases and at J to 0 bases, leaving 8 bases not matched to a gene. The CDR3 extends over 17 amino acids. Germline assignment: CDR1 MGHRA and CDR2 YSYEKL.

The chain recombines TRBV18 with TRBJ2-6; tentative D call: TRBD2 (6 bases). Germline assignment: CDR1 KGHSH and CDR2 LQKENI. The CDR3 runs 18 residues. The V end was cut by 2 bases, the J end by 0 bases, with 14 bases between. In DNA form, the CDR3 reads TGTGCCAGCTCACCAGAGGCTAGCGCCAACTCTGGGGCCAACGTCCTGACTTTC. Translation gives CASSPEASANSGANVLTF.

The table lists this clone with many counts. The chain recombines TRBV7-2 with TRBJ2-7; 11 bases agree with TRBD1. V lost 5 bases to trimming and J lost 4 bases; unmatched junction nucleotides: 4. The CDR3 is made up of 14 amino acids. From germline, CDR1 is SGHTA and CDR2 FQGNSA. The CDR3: CASSPGQGAYEQYF. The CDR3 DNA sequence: TGTGCCAGCAGCCCAGGACAGGGGGCTTACGAGCAGTACTTC. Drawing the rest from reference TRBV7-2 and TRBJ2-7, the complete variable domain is GAGVSQSPSNKVTEKGKDVELRCDPISGHTALYWYRQSLGQGLEFLIYFQGNSAPDKSGLPSDRFSAERTGGSVSTLTIQRTQQEDSAVYLCASSPGQGAYEQYFGPGTRLTVT.

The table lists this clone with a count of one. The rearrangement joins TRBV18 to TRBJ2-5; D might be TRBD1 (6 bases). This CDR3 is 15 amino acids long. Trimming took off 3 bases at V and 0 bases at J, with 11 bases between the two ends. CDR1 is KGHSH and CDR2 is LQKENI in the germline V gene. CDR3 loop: CASSPRGTNQETQYF. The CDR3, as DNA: TGTGCCAGCTCACCGAGGGGGACAAACCAAGAGACCCAGTACTTC.

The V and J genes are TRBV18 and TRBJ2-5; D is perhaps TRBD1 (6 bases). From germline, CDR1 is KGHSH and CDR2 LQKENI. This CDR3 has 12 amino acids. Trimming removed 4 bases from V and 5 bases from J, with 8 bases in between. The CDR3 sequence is CASSLQGETQYF. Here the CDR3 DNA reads TGTGCCAGCTCACTGCAGGGGGAGACCCAGTACTTC.

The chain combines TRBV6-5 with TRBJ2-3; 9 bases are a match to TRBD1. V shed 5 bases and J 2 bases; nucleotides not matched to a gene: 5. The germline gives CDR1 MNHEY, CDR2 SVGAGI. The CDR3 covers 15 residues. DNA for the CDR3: TGTGCCAGCAGTCACAGGGACAGGGACACAGATACGCAGTATTTT. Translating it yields CASSHRDRDTDTQYF.

As DNA, the CDR3 is TGTGCCAGCAGCGCGACTATTTGGAGCACTGAAGCTTTCTTT. Protein sequence: CASSATIWSTEAFF. The chain couples TRBV6-5 to TRBJ1-1, with D uncertain. V shed 6 bases and J shed 4 bases, with 15 bases lying between them. The CDR3 is 14 residues long. Germline V lookup: CDR1 MNHEY, CDR2 SVGAGI.

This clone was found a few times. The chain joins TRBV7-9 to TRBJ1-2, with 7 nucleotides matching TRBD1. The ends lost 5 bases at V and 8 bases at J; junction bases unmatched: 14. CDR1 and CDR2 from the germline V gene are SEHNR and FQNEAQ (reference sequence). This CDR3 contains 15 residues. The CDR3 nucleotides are TGTGCCAGCAGCCCTAGTTCCGCAGGGGGTGGAGGCTACACCTTC. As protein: CASSPSSAGGGGYTF.

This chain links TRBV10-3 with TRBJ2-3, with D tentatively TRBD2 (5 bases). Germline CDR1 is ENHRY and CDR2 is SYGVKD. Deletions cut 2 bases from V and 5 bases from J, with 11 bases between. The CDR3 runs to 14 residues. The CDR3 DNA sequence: TGTGCCATCAGTGAGCCGGACTCGCTAGATACGCAGTATTTT. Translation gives CAISEPDSLDTQYF.

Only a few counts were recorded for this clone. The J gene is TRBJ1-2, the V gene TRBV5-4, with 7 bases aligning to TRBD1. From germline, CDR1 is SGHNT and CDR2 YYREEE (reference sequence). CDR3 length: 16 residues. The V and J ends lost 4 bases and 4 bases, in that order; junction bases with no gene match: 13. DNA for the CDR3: TGTGCCAGCAGCGTGCCGAATTTAGGGGGCGCCTATGGCTACACCTTC. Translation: CASSVPNLGGAYGYTF. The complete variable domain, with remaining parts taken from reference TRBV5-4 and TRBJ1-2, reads ETGVTQSPTHLIKTRGQQVTLRCSSQSGHNTVSWYQQALGQGPQFIFQYYREEENGRGNFPPRFSGLQFPNYSSELNVNALELDDSALYLCASSVPNLGGAYGYTFGSGTRLTVV.

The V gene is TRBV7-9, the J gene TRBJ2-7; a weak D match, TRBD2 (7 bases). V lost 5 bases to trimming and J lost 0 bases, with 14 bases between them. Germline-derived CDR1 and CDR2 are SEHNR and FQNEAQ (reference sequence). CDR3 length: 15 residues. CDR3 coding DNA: TGTGCCAGCAGCCAAGGGGGGGGCTACTCCTACGAGCAGTACTTC. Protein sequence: CASSQGGGYSYEQYF.

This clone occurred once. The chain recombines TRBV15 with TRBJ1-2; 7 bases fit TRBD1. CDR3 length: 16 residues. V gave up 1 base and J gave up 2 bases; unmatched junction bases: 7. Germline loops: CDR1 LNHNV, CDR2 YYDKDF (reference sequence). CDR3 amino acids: CATSRGHRGTNYGYTF. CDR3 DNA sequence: TGTGCCACCAGCAGAGGTCACAGGGGAACCAACTATGGCTACACCTTC.

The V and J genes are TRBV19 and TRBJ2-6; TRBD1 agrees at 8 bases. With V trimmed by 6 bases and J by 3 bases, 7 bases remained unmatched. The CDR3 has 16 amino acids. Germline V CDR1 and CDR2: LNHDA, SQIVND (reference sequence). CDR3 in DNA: TGTGCCAGTAGCGGACAGGGACATGTTGGGGCCAACGTCCTGACTTTC. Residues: CASSGQGHVGANVLTF.

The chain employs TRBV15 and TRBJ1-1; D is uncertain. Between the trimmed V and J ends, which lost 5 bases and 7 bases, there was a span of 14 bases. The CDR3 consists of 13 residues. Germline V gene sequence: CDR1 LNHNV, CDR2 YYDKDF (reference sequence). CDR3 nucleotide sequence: TGTGCCACCAGCCCGCGGAGGGAGAATGAAGCTTTCTTT. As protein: CATSPRRENEAFF.

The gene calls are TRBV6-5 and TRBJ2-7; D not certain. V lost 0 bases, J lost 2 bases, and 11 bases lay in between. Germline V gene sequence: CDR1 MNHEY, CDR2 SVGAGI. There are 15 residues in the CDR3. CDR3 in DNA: TGTGCCAGCAGTTACTCGCGGTGGATGACCTACGAGCAGTACTTC. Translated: CASSYSRWMTYEQYF.

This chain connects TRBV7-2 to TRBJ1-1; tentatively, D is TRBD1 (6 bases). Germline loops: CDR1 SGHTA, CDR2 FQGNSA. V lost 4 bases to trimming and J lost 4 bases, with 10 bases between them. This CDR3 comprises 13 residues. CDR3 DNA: TGTGCCAGCAGCTCGAGGGGGGGCACTGAAGCTTTCTTT. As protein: CASSSRGGTEAFF.

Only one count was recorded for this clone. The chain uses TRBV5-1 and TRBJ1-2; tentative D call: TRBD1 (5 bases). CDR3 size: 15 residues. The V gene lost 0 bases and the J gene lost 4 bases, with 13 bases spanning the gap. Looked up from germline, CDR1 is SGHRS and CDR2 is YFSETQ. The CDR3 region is CASSLDLGDGYGYTF. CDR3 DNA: TGCGCCAGCAGCTTGGATCTAGGGGATGGCTATGGCTACACCTTC.

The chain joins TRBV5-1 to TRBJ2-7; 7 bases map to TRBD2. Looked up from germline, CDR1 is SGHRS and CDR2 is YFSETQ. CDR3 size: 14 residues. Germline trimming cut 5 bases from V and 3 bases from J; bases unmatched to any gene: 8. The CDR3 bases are TGCGCCAGCAGTTTAGACCCGGGAGGCTACGAGCAGTACTTC. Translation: CASSLDPGGYEQYF.

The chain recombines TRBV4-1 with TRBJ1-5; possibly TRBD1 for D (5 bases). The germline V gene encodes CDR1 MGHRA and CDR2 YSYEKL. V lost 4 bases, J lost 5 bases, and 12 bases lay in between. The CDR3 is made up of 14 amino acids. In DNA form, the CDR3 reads TGCGCCAGCAGCCCCGCCCGGGGGGATCAGCCCCAGCATTTT. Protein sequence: CASSPARGDQPQHF.

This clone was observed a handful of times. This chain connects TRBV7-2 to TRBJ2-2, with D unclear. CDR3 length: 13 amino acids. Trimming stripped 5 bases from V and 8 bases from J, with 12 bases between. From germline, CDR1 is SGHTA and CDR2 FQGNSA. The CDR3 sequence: CASSLRLGGELFF. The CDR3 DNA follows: TGTGCCAGCAGCCTTCGACTCGGGGGGGAGCTGTTTTTT.

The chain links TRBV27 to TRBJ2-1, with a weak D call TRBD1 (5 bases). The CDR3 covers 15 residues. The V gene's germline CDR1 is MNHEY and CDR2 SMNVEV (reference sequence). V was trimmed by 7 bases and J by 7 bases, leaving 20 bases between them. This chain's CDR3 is CASKSGPSRGNEQFF. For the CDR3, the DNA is TGTGCCAGCAAATCGGGCCCGTCAAGGGGAAATGAGCAGTTCTTC.

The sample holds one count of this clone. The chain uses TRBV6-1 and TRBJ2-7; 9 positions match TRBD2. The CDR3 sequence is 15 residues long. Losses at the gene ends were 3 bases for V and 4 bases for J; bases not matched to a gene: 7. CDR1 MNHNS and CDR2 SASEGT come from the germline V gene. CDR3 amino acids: CASSDGVAGAYEQYF. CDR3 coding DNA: TGTGCCAGCAGTGACGGGGTAGCGGGAGCTTACGAGCAGTACTTC.

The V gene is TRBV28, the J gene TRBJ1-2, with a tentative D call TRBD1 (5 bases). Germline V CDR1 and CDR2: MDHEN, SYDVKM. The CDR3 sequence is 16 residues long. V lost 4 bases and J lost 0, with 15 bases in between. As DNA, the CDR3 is TGTGCCAGCAGTTCCCCTTCGGGGGGGGCTAACTATGGCTACACCTTC. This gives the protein CASSSPSGGANYGYTF.

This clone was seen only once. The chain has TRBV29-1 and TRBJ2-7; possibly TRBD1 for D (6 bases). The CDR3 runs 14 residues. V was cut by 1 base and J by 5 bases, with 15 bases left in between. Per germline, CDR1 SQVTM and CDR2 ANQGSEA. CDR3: CSVEGGQGADEQYF. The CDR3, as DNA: TGCAGCGTTGAAGGGGGGCAGGGAGCCGACGAGCAGTACTTC.

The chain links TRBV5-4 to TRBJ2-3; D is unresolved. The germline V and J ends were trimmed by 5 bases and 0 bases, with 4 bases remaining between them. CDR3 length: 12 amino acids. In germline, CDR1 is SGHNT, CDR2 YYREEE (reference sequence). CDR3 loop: CASRTSTDTQYF. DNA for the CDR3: TGTGCCAGCAGAACTAGCACAGATACGCAGTATTTT.

The CDR3 sequence: CASSFRPSRGDTQYF. Written as DNA, the CDR3 is TGTGCCAGCAGCTTTCGTCCTAGCCGGGGAGATACGCAGTATTTT. V gene TRBV7-4 combines with J gene TRBJ2-3, with TRBD2 as a possible D gene (5 bases). Germline lookup yields CDR1 SGHVT and CDR2 SQSDAQ. V lost 3 bases and J 5 bases, leaving 15 bases between the germline ends. The CDR3 runs 15 residues.

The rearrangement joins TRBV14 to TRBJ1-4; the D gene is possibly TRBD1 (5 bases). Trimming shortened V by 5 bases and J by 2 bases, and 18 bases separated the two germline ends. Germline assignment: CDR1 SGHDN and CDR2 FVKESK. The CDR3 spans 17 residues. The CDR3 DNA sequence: TGTGCCAGCAGCATAACAGGTTTCGTGGAGACTAATGAAAAACTGTTTTTT. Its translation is CASSITGFVETNEKLFF.

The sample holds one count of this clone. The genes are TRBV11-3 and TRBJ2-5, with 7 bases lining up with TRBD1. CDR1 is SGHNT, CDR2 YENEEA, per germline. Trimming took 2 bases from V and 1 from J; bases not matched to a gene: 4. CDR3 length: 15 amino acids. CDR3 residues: CASSLSQGPQETQYF. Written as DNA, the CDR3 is TGTGCCAGCAGCTTATCACAGGGGCCCCAAGAGACCCAGTACTTC.

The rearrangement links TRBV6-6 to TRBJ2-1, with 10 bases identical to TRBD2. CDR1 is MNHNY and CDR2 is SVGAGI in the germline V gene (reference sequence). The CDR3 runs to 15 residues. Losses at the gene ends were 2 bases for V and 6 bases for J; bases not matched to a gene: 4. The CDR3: CASSYDSGRSNEQFF. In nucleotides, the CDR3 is TGTGCCAGCAGTTACGATAGCGGGAGGAGCAATGAGCAGTTCTTC.

The DNA for the CDR3 is TGTGCCAGCAGCGCCCGCGGGGGGGAAGGCTACGAGCAGTACTTC. This encodes CASSARGGEGYEQYF. The chain links TRBV7-9 to TRBJ2-7; 9 nucleotides line up with TRBD2. The germline CDR1 and CDR2 sequences are SEHNR and FQNEAQ (reference sequence). The CDR3 is made up of 15 amino acids. The trim removed 5 bases at V and 3 bases at J, leaving 8 bases unmatched.

CDR3: CASSFGQGWTSEQYF. CDR3 nucleotides: TGTGCCAGCAGTTTCGGTCAGGGCTGGACGAGCGAGCAGTACTTC. V and J are TRBV28 and TRBJ2-7; tentatively, D is TRBD1 (5 bases). The CDR3 spans 15 residues. CDR1 MDHEN and CDR2 SYDVKM come from the germline V gene. V was clipped by 3 bases and J by 6 bases, with 18 bases between them.